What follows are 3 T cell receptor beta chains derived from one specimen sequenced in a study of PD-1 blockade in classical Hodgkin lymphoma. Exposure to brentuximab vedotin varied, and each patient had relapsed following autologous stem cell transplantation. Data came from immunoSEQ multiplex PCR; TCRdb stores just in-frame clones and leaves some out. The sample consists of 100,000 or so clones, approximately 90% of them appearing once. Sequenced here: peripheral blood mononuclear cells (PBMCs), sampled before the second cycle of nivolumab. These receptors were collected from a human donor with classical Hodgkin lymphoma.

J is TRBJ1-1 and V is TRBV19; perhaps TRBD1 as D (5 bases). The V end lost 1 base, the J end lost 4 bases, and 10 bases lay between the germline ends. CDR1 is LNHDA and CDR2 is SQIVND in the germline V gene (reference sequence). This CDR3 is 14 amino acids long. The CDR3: CASSIGGQGTEAFF. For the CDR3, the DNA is TGTGCCAGTAGTATAGGTGGGCAGGGCACTGAAGCTTTCTTT. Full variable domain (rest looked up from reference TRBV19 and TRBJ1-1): DGGITQSPKYLFRKEGQNVTLSCEQNLNHDAMYWYRQDPGQGLRLIYYSQIVNDFQKGDIAEGYSVSREKKESFPLTVTSAQKNPTAFYLCASSIGGQGTEAFFGQGTRLTVV.

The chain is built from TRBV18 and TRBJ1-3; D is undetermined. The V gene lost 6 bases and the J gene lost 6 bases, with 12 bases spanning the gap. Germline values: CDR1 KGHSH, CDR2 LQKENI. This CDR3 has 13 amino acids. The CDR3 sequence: CASSLGRPNTIYF. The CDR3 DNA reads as TGTGCCAGCTCGCTTGGGAGGCCAAACACCATATATTTT.

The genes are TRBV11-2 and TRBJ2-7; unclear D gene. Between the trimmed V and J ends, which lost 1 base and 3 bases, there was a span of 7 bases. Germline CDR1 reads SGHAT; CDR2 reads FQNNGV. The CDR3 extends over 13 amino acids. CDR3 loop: CASSLGYRYEQYF. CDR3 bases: TGTGCCAGCAGCTTAGGGTACCGCTACGAGCAGTACTTC.